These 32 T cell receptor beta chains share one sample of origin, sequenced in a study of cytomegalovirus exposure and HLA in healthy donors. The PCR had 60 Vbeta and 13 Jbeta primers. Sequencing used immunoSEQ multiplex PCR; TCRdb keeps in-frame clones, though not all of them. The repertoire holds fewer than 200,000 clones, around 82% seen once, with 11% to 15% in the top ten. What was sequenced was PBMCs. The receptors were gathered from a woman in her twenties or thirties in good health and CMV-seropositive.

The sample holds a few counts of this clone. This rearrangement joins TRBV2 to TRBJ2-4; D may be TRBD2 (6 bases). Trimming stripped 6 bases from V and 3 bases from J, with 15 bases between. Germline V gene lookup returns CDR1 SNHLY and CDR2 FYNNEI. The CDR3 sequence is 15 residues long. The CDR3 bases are TGTGCCAGCAGCTCCGGGGACTCCTACAAAAACATTCAGTACTTC. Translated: CASSSGDSYKNIQYF.

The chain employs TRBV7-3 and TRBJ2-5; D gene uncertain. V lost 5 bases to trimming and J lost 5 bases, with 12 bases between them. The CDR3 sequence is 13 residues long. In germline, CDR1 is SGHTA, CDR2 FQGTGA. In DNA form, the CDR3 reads TGTGCCAGCAGCCGAAACGCGTGGGAGACCCAGTACTTC. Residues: CASSRNAWETQYF.

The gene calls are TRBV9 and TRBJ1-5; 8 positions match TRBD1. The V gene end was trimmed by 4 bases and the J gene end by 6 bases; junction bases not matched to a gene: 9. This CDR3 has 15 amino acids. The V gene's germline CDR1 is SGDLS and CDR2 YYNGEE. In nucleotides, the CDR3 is TGTGCCAGCAGCCCCCGTGCAGGGGGCGGTCAGCCCCAGCATTTT. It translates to CASSPRAGGGQPQHF.

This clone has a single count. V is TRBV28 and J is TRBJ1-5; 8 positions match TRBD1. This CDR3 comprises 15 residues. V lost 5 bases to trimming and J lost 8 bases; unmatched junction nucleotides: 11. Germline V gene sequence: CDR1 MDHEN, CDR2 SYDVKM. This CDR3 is CASSPTTGGGKPQHF. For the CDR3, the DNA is TGTGCCAGCAGTCCAACCACAGGGGGGGGTAAGCCCCAGCATTTT. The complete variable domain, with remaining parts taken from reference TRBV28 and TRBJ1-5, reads DVKVTQSSRYLVKRTGEKVFLECVQDMDHENMFWYRQDPGLGLRLIYFSYDVKMKEKGDIPEGYSVSREKKERFSLILESASTNQTSMYLCASSPTTGGGKPQHFGDGTRLSIL.

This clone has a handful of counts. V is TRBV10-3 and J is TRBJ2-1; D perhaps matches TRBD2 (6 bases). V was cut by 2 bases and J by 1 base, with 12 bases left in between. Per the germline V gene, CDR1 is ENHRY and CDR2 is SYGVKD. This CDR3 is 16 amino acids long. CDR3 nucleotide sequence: TGTGCCATCAGTGAGAGGGCGGGGCGATCCTACAATGAGCAGTTCTTC. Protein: CAISERAGRSYNEQFF.

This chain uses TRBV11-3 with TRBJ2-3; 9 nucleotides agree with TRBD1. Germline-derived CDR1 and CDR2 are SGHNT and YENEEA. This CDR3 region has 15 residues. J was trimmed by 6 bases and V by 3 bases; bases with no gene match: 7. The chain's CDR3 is CASSFGTGLSDTQYF. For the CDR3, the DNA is TGTGCCAGCAGCTTCGGGACAGGGTTATCGGATACGCAGTATTTT.

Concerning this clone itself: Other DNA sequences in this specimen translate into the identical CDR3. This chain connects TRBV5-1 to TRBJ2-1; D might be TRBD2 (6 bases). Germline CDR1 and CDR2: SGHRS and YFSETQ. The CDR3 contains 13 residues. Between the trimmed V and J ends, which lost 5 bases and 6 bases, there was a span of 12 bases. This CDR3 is CASSLGGINEQFF. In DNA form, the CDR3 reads TGCGCCAGCAGTCTGGGGGGTATCAATGAGCAGTTCTTC.

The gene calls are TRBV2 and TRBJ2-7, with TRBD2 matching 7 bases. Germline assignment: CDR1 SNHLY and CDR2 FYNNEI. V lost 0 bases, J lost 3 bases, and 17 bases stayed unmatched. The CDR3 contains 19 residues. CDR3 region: CASSEASGGEGAGIYEQYF. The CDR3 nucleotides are TGTGCCAGCAGTGAAGCTTCCGGCGGGGAGGGAGCGGGGATCTACGAGCAGTACTTC.

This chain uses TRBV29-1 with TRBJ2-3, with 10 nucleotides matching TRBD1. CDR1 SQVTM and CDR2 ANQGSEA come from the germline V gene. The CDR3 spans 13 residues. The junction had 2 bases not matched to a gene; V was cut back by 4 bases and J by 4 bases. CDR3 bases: TGCAGCGTTGCAGGACAGGGGGCAGATACGCAGTATTTT. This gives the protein CSVAGQGADTQYF.

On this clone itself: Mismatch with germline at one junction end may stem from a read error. The CDR3 here is CSSSLGTQFAEAFF. The CDR3 DNA is TGTTCCAGCAGCCTAGGGACTCAATTCGCTGAAGCTTTCTTT. The chain carries TRBV7-9 and TRBJ1-1; possible D gene TRBD1, 5 bases. There are 14 residues in the CDR3. The V gene's germline CDR1 is SEHNR and CDR2 FQNEAQ (reference sequence).

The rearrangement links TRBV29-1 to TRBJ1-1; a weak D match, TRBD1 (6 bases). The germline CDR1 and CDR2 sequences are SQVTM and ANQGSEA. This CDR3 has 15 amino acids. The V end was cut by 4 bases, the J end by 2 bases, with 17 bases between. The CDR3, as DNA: TGCAGCGTTGTACTGATTGACAGGACAAACACTGAAGCTTTCTTT. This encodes CSVVLIDRTNTEAFF.

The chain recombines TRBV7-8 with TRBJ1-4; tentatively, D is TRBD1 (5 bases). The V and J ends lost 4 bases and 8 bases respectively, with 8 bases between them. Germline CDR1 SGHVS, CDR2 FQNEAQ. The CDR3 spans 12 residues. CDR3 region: CASSWDYEKLFF. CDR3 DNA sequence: TGTGCCAGCAGCTGGGACTACGAAAAACTGTTTTTT.

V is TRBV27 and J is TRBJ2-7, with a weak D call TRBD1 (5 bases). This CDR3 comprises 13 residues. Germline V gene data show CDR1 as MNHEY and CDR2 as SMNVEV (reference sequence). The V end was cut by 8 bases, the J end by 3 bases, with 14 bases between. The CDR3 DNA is TGTGCCAGCGGGGCAGGCCTACTCTACGAGCAGTACTTC. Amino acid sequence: CASGAGLLYEQYF.

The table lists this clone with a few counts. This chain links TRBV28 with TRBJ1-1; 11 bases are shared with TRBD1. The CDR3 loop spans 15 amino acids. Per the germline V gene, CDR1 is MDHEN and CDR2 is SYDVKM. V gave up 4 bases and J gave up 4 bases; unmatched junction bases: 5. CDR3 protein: CASSSTDRGRTEAFF. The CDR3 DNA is TGTGCCAGCAGTTCGACGGACAGGGGGCGCACTGAAGCTTTCTTT.

CDR3 DNA: TGCGCCAGCAGCCAAGATCTGGGGGGAGCAGGAAACATTCAGTACTTC. This sequence encodes CASSQDLGGAGNIQYF. The gene calls are TRBV4-3 and TRBJ2-4; a possible D gene is TRBD2 (6 bases). The V end lost 0 bases, the J end lost 6 bases, and 15 bases lay between the germline ends. Germline V gives CDR1 LGHNA, CDR2 YSLEER. This CDR3 comprises 16 residues.

The CDR3 sequence: CASSLAGGALYNEQFF. In DNA form, the CDR3 reads TGTGCCAGCAGCTTAGCAGGGGGCGCTCTCTACAATGAGCAGTTCTTC. The chain is built from TRBV7-2 and TRBJ2-1; 7 bases are shared with TRBD1. CDR1 is SGHTA and CDR2 is FQGNSA in the germline V gene. The CDR3 spans 16 residues. J was trimmed by 3 bases and V by 0 bases; bases with no gene match: 5.

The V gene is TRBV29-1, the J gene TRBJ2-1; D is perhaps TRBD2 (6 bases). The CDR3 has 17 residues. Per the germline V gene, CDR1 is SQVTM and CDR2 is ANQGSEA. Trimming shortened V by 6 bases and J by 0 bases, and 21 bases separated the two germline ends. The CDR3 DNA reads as TGCAGCGTCCCTACCCGGGACTCATACGCCTCCTACAATGAGCAGTTCTTC. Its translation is CSVPTRDSYASYNEQFF.

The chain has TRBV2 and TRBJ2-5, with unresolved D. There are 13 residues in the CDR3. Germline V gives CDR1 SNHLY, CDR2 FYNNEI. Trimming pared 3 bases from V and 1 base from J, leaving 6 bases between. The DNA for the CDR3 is TGTGCCAGCAGTGATCCCCGCCAAGAGACCCAGTACTTC. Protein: CASSDPRQETQYF.

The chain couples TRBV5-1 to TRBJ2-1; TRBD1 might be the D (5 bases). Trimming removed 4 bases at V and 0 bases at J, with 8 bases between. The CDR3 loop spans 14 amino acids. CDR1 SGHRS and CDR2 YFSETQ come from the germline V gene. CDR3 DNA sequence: TGCGCCAGCAGCCCCGACAGCTCCTACAATGAGCAGTTCTTC. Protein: CASSPDSSYNEQFF.

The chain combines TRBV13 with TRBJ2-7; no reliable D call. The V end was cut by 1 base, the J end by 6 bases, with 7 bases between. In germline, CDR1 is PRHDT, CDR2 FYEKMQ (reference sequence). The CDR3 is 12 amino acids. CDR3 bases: TGTGCCAGCAGCTTAGAGAGGAGCGAGCAGTACTTC. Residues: CASSLERSEQYF. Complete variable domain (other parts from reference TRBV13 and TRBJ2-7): AAGVIQSPRHLIKEKRETATLKCYPIPRHDTVYWYQQGPGQDPQFLISFYEKMQSDKGSIPDRFSAQQFSDYHSELNMSSLELGDSALYFCASSLERSEQYFGPGTRLTVT.

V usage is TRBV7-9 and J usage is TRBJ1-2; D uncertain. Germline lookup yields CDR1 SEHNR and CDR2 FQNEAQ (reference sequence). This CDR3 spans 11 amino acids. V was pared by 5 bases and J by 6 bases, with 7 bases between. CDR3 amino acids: CASSLQDGYTF. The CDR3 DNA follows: TGTGCCAGCAGCCTCCAGGATGGCTACACCTTC.

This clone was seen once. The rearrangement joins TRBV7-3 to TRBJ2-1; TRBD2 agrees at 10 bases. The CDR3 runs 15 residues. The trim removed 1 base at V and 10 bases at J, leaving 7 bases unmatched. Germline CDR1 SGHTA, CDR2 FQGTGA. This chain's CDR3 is CASSLMGLAGEEQFF. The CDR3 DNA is TGTGCCAGCAGCTTAATGGGCCTAGCGGGGGAGGAGCAGTTCTTC.

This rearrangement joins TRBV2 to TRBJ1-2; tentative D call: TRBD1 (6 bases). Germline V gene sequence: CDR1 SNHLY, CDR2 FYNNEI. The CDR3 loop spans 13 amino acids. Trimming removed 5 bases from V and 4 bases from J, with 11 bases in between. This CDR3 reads CASSPGTLYGYTF. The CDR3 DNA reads TGTGCCAGCAGTCCCGGGACACTCTATGGCTACACCTTC.

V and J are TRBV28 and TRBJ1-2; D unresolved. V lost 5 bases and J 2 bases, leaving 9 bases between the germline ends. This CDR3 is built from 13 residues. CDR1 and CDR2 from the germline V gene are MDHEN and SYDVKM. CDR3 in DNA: TGTGCCAGCAGTACCGGGTCAAACTATGGCTACACCTTC. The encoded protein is CASSTGSNYGYTF.

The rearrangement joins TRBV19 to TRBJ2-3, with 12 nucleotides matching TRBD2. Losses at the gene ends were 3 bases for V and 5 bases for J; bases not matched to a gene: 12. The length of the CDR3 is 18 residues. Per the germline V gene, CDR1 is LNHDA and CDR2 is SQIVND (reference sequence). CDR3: CASSIGTSGGPHGDTQYF. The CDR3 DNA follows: TGTGCCAGTAGTATTGGTACTAGCGGGGGGCCGCATGGAGATACGCAGTATTTT. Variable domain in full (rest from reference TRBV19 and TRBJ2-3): DGGITQSPKYLFRKEGQNVTLSCEQNLNHDAMYWYRQDPGQGLRLIYYSQIVNDFQKGDIAEGYSVSREKKESFPLTVTSAQKNPTAFYLCASSIGTSGGPHGDTQYFGPGTRLTVL.

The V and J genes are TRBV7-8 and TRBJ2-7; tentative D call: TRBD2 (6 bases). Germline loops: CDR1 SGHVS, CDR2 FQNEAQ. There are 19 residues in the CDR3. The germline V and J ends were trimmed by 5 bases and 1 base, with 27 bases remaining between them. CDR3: CASSHRTIGVGRESYEQYF. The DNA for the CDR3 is TGTGCCAGCAGCCATCGGACTATAGGTGTCGGGAGAGAGTCCTACGAGCAGTACTTC.

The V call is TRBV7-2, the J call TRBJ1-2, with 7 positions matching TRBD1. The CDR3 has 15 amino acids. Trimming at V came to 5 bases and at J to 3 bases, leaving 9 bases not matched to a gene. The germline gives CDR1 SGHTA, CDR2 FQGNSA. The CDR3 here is CASSPTGTADYGYTF. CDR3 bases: TGTGCCAGCAGCCCGACCGGGACAGCAGACTATGGCTACACCTTC.

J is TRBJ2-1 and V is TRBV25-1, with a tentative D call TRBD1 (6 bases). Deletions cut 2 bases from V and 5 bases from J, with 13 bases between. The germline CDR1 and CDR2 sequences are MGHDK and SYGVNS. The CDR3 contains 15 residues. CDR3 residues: CASSEGQGSNNEQFF. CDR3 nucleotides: TGTGCCAGCAGTGAAGGGCAGGGGTCCAACAATGAGCAGTTCTTC.

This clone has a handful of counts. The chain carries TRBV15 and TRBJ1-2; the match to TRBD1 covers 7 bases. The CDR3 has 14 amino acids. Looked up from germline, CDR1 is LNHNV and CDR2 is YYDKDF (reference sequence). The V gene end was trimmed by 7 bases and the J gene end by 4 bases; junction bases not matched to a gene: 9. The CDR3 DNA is TGTGCCACCACATCCTGGGACAGAATCTATGGCTACACCTTC. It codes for CATTSWDRIYGYTF.

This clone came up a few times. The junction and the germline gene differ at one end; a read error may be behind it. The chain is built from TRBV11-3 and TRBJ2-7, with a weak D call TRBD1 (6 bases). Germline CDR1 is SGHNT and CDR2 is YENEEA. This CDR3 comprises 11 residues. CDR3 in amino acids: CASSLNGTPDF. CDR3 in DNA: TGTGCCAGCAGCTTGAACGGGACACCGGATTTC.

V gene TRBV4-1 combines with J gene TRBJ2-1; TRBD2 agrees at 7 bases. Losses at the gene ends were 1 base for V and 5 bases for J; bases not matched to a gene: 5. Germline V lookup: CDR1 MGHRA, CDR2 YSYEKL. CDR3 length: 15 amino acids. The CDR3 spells CASSQGERGDNEQFF. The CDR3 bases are TGCGCCAGCAGCCAAGGTGAACGGGGGGACAATGAGCAGTTCTTC.

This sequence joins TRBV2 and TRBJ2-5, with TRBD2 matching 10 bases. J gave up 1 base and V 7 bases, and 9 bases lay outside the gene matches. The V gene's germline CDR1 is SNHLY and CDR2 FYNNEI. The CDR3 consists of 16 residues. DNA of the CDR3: TGTGCCAGCACTCAAGAGCGGGGGGGGTCCCAAGAGACCCAGTACTTC. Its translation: CASTQERGGSQETQYF.